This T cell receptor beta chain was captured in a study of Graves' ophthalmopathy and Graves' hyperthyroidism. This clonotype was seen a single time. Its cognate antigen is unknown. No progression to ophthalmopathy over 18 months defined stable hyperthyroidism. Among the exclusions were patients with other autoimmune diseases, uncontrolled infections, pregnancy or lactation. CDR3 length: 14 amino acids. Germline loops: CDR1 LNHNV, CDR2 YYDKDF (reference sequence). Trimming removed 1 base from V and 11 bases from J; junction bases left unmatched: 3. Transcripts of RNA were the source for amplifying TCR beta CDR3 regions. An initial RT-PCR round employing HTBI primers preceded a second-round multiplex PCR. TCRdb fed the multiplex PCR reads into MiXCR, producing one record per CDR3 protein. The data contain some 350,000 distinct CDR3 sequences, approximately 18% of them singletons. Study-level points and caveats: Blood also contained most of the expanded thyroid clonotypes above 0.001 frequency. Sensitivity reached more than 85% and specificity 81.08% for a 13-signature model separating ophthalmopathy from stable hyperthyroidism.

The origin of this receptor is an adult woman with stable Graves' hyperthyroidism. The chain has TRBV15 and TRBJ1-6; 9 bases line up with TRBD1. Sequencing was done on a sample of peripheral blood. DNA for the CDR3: TGTGCCACCAGCAGAGGGACAGGGGCTACACCCCTCCACTTT. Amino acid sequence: CATSRGTGATPLHF.